The rows below give T cell receptor beta chains drawn from one sample of a study of T cells in Graves' hyperthyroidism and ophthalmopathy. From the multiplex PCR reads, TCRdb called clonotypes with MiXCR, one entry per CDR3 protein. The table records roughly 350,000 distinct CDR3 sequences, roughly 15% of them present only once. The sequenced sample was blood. These receptors were collected from a woman aged 30 to 39 with Graves' ophthalmopathy. CDR3s include the opening cysteine and the closing phenylalanine or tryptophan. D genes are given only for firm matches. Size values are once, few and many counts, or a class for expanded clones, and some rows have none.

cdr3_aa: CSARWQGSIQYF; cdr3_nt: TGCAGTGCTAGATGGCAGGGAAGCATTCAGTACTTC; clone_size: .; j_call: TRBJ2-4; d_call: .; v_call: TRBV20-1
cdr3_aa: CASSGIGDRKFMNTEAFF; cdr3_nt: TGTGCCAGCAGTGGGATCGGGGACAGAAAATTCATGAACACTGAAGCTTTCTTT; clone_size: many; j_call: TRBJ1-1; d_call: TRBD1; v_call: TRBV2
cdr3_aa: CASQYGAHDIQYF; cdr3_nt: TGTGCCAGCCAATACGGTGCACATGACATTCAGTACTTC; clone_size: many; j_call: TRBJ2-4; d_call: .; v_call: TRBV12-3/TRBV12-4
cdr3_aa: CASSPLRRGSTDTQYF; cdr3_nt: TGTGCCAGCTCACCACTTCGGAGGGGAAGCACAGATACGCAGTATTTT; clone_size: many; j_call: TRBJ2-3; d_call: .; v_call: TRBV18
cdr3_aa: CASSSVEGDSYEQYF; cdr3_nt: TGTGCCAGCAGTTCGGTAGAGGGGGATTCCTACGAGCAGTACTTC; clone_size: .; j_call: TRBJ2-7; d_call: .; v_call: TRBV2
cdr3_aa: CASSLAGRNEKLFF; cdr3_nt: TGTGCCAGCAGTTTAGCGGGGCGGAATGAAAAACTGTTTTTT; clone_size: many; j_call: TRBJ1-4; d_call: .; v_call: TRBV12-3/TRBV12-4
cdr3_aa: CASSNFPGLAGGSTDTQYF; cdr3_nt: TGTGCCAGCAGTAATTTTCCGGGACTAGCGGGGGGCAGCACAGATACGCAGTATTTT; clone_size: few; j_call: TRBJ2-3; d_call: TRBD2; v_call: TRBV6-1
cdr3_aa: CARRLEARDSLSFGGYTF; cdr3_nt: TGTGCCAGGAGGCTTGAGGCCCGGGACAGTCTCTCTTTTGGTGGCTACACCTTC; clone_size: many; j_call: TRBJ1-2; d_call: TRBD1; v_call: TRBV13
cdr3_aa: CASRGQGPATGELFF; cdr3_nt: TGTGCCAGCAGAGGACAGGGGCCGGCGACCGGGGAGCTGTTTTTT; clone_size: .; j_call: TRBJ2-2; d_call: TRBD1; v_call: TRBV2
cdr3_aa: CASSFGLGEKLFF; cdr3_nt: TGTGCCAGCAGCTTTGGTCTTGGAGAAAAACTGTTTTTT; clone_size: many; j_call: TRBJ1-4; d_call: .; v_call: TRBV11-2
cdr3_aa: CAWCRDGPNSPLHF; cdr3_nt: TGTGCCTGGTGCCGGGACGGACCTAATTCACCCCTCCACTTT; clone_size: many; j_call: TRBJ1-6; d_call: .; v_call: TRBV30
cdr3_aa: CASSLTVTATNEKLFF; cdr3_nt: TGTGCCAGCAGCTTAACCGTAACAGCAACTAATGAAAAACTGTTTTTT; clone_size: many; j_call: TRBJ1-4; d_call: .; v_call: TRBV7-9
cdr3_aa: CASSLVQTDTQYF; cdr3_nt: TGTGCCAGCAGTTTGGTCCAGACAGATACGCAGTATTTT; clone_size: many; j_call: TRBJ2-3; d_call: .; v_call: TRBV28
cdr3_aa: CASTKRGSTGELFF; cdr3_nt: TGTGCCAGTACTAAGCGGGGTTCAACCGGGGAGCTGTTTTTT; clone_size: .; j_call: TRBJ2-2; d_call: TRBD2; v_call: TRBV19
cdr3_aa: CASSFREGGPITEAFF; cdr3_nt: TGCGCCAGCAGCTTCCGGGAGGGAGGCCCGATCACTGAAGCTTTCTTT; clone_size: many; j_call: TRBJ1-1; d_call: .; v_call: TRBV5-1
cdr3_aa: CASSSGDRVELFF; cdr3_nt: TGTGCCAGCAGCTCCGGGGACAGGGTCGAGCTGTTTTTT; clone_size: .; j_call: TRBJ2-2; d_call: TRBD1; v_call: TRBV7-9